Below are 28 T cell receptor beta chains sequenced from a single sample in a study of cytomegalovirus exposure and HLA in healthy donors. PCR employed 60 Vbeta and 13 Jbeta primers. Measured with immunoSEQ multiplex PCR; TCRdb has only the in-frame clones, and not every one. The profile shows fewer than 350,000 clones, 80% to 90% of them singletons. Sequenced: PBMCs. These receptors were collected from a woman under 30 in good health and CMV-seronegative.

For this clone: Other DNA variants within this sample encode the same CDR3. The chain has TRBV30 and TRBJ1-5, with 11 bases lining up with TRBD1. Per germline, CDR1 GTSNPN and CDR2 SVGIG (reference sequence). This CDR3 spans 15 amino acids. V was pared by 2 bases and J by 7 bases, with 7 bases of the junction left unmatched. In nucleotides, the CDR3 is TGTGCCTGGAGTCGTGGGACAGGGGGAAACCAGCCCCAGCATTTT. This translates into CAWSRGTGGNQPQHF.

This clone occurred a few times. DNA for the CDR3: TGCGCCAGCAGCTTGGACCCCAGGGGGCCCGGCTACACCTTC. The encoded protein is CASSLDPRGPGYTF. This chain links TRBV5-1 with TRBJ1-2; TRBD1 agrees at 8 bases. Trimming removed 0 bases from V and 8 bases from J; junction bases left unmatched: 6. CDR1 is SGHRS, CDR2 YFSETQ, per germline. The CDR3 has 14 residues.

V is TRBV11-3 and J is TRBJ1-4; a possible D gene is TRBD1 (6 bases). The germline V gene encodes CDR1 SGHNT and CDR2 YENEEA. This CDR3 is 14 amino acids long. The V end lost 5 bases, the J end lost 5 bases, and 12 bases lay between the germline ends. The CDR3 protein is CASSQSQGNEKLFF. For the CDR3, the DNA is TGTGCCAGCAGCCAGTCCCAGGGGAATGAAAAACTGTTTTTT.

The CDR3 DNA reads TGCGCCAGCAGCTCCTCCGGGACAGGTCCCGAAAAACTGTTTTTT. It codes for CASSSSGTGPEKLFF. V gene TRBV5-1 combines with J gene TRBJ1-4, with TRBD1 matching over 8 bases. The ends lost 3 bases at V and 8 bases at J; junction bases unmatched: 9. CDR3 length: 15 amino acids. Per the germline V gene, CDR1 is SGHRS and CDR2 is YFSETQ. The entire variable domain, with the rest obtained from reference TRBV5-1 and TRBJ1-4, is as follows: KAGVTQTPRYLIKTRGQQVTLSCSPISGHRSVSWYQQTPGQGLQFLFEYFSETQRNKGNFPGRFSGRQFSNSRSEMNVSTLELGDSALYLCASSSSGTGPEKLFFGSGTQLSVL.

The V call is TRBV6-4, the J call TRBJ1-6; D might be TRBD1 (5 bases). Germline V lookup: CDR1 MRHNA, CDR2 SNTAGT. The CDR3 has 14 amino acids. V lost 5 bases and J 10 bases, leaving 15 bases between the germline ends. CDR3: CASSNGQGVSPLHF. The CDR3 nucleotides read TGTGCCAGCAGTAACGGACAAGGGGTCTCACCCCTCCACTTT.

The chain carries TRBV7-8 and TRBJ2-5; 10 bases are a match to TRBD1. Matching the DNA end better, TRBJ2-7 makes the J call doubtful. CDR3 length equals 14 residues. Germline V lookup: CDR1 SGHVS, CDR2 FQNEAQ. The CDR3 region is CASSLGQGAGEQYF. In nucleotides, the CDR3 is TGTGCCAGCAGCTTAGGACAGGGGGCTGGCGAGCAGTACTTC.

The chain is built from TRBV30 and TRBJ1-1; TRBD1 agrees at 8 bases. The CDR3 is 15 residues long. Trimming removed 2 bases from V and 7 bases from J; junction bases left unmatched: 12. CDR1 and CDR2 (germline): GTSNPN, SVGIG (reference sequence). CDR3 sequence reads: CAWSTTGQGGGEAFF. The DNA for the CDR3 is TGTGCCTGGAGTACAACAGGACAGGGAGGAGGTGAAGCTTTCTTT.

V gene TRBV5-1 combines with J gene TRBJ1-1; D remains ambiguous. CDR3 length: 17 residues. Germline-derived CDR1 and CDR2 are SGHRS and YFSETQ. V lost 2 bases and J lost 1, with 18 bases in between. The CDR3 here is CASSFTMLGGRNTEAFF. In nucleotides, the CDR3 is TGCGCCAGCAGCTTTACCATGCTCGGAGGCCGGAACACTGAAGCTTTCTTT.

This clone was seen once. The CDR3 nucleotides are TGTGGGGAGGGGCAGAGTCAGCCCCAGCATTTT. Protein product: CGEGQSQPQHF. The chain uses TRBV6-4 and TRBJ1-5, with D maybe TRBD1 (5 bases). This CDR3 is built from 11 residues. Looked up from germline, CDR1 is MRHNA and CDR2 is SNTAGT.

The chain joins TRBV27 to TRBJ1-4; D not resolved. This CDR3 contains 13 residues. Germline values: CDR1 MNHEY, CDR2 SMNVEV (reference sequence). V was pared by 3 bases and J by 12 bases, with 14 bases between. The CDR3 loop is CASSFRTPGELFF. The CDR3 nucleotides are TGTGCCAGCAGTTTCCGTACCCCCGGAGAACTGTTTTTT. Looking up the rest from reference TRBV27 and TRBJ1-4 gives the full variable domain: EAQVTQNPRYLITVTGKKLTVTCSQNMNHEYMSWYRQDPGLGLRQIYYSMNVEVTDKGDVPEGYKVSRKEKRNFPLILESPSPNQTSLYFCASSFRTPGELFFGSGTQLSVL.

V usage is TRBV5-1 and J usage is TRBJ2-3, with 8 positions matching TRBD2. Trimming took 3 bases from V and 2 from J; bases not matched to a gene: 11. Germline assignment: CDR1 SGHRS and CDR2 YFSETQ. The length of the CDR3 is 17 residues. The CDR3 bases are TGCGCCAGCAGCTCCCTCGGGGGGGCCTCGTCCACAGATACGCAGTATTTT. This gives the protein CASSSLGGASSTDTQYF. Together with reference TRBV5-1 and TRBJ2-3, the CDR3 gives the full variable domain: KAGVTQTPRYLIKTRGQQVTLSCSPISGHRSVSWYQQTPGQGLQFLFEYFSETQRNKGNFPGRFSGRQFSNSRSEMNVSTLELGDSALYLCASSSLGGASSTDTQYFGPGTRLTVL.

This clone appeared once. The rearrangement links TRBV30 to TRBJ1-1, with a possible D match to TRBD1 (5 bases). The ends were cut back, 8 bases at V and 6 bases at J, with 16 bases in the middle. This CDR3 has 12 amino acids. Germline values: CDR1 GTSNPN, CDR2 SVGIG (reference sequence). The CDR3 region is CAIKTVRAEAFF. The CDR3 DNA sequence: TGTGCCATTAAGACAGTTCGGGCTGAAGCTTTCTTT.

This clone was seen once. The V call is TRBV11-2, the J call TRBJ1-5; 7 positions agree with TRBD1. The CDR3 sequence is 15 residues long. The germline gives CDR1 SGHAT, CDR2 FQNNGV. The trim removed 5 bases at V and 5 bases at J, leaving 9 bases unmatched. DNA for the CDR3: TGTGCCAGCAGCCCGAGACAGGGTGAGGATCAGCCCCAGCATTTT. Protein: CASSPRQGEDQPQHF.

The CDR3 reads CASSQEPRGVNYGYTF. CDR3 DNA sequence: TGCGCCAGCAGCCAAGAGCCCCGGGGGGTGAACTATGGCTACACCTTC. This rearrangement joins TRBV4-1 to TRBJ1-2, with D tentatively TRBD1 (5 bases). The CDR3 has 16 amino acids. The germline V gene encodes CDR1 MGHRA and CDR2 YSYEKL. With 0 bases removed from V and 2 bases from J, the gap between germline ends came to 13 bases.

The V and J genes are TRBV19 and TRBJ1-5, with D unresolved. Germline V gene sequence: CDR1 LNHDA, CDR2 SQIVND (reference sequence). This CDR3 contains 15 residues. Trimming took off 3 bases at V and 0 bases at J, with 9 bases between the two ends. The CDR3 bases are TGTGCCAGTAGTATCTCCAGTCTTAGCAATCAGCCCCAGCATTTT. It codes for CASSISSLSNQPQHF.

The V gene is TRBV4-1, the J gene TRBJ1-2; D is undetermined. Between the trimmed V and J ends, which lost 1 base and 6 bases, there was a span of 9 bases. Germline V gives CDR1 MGHRA, CDR2 YSYEKL. The CDR3 consists of 13 residues. CDR3 sequence: CASSQGAPDGYTF. In DNA form, the CDR3 reads TGCGCCAGCAGCCAAGGGGCGCCCGATGGCTACACCTTC.

The chain links TRBV2 to TRBJ2-7, with 9 bases fitting TRBD1. The CDR3 covers 16 residues. Germline lookup yields CDR1 SNHLY and CDR2 FYNNEI. The V segment lost 4 bases and the J segment 0 bases; nucleotides outside the gene matches: 7. CDR3 coding DNA: TGTGCCAGCAGTGTAGTGGACAGGGGAATCTCCTACGAGCAGTACTTC. Translated: CASSVVDRGISYEQYF.

In this sample, this clone turned up a few times. The chain is built from TRBV5-6 and TRBJ1-2; D not resolved. Germline V gives CDR1 SGHDT, CDR2 YYEEEE. With 7 bases removed from V and 3 bases from J, the gap between germline ends came to 16 bases. The CDR3 loop spans 14 amino acids. The CDR3 DNA reads as TGTGCCAGCCGTACTACTGCAGCTCACTATGGCTACACCTTC. Protein product: CASRTTAAHYGYTF.

This chain uses TRBV29-1 with TRBJ1-1, with no clear D. The CDR3 spans 14 residues. Germline CDR1 reads SQVTM; CDR2 reads ANQGSEA. Trimming shortened V by 4 bases and J by 6 bases, and 18 bases separated the two germline ends. DNA for the CDR3: TGCAGCGTTGGACCTGACGTGGCTGGAGCTGAAGCTTTCTTT. Encoded protein: CSVGPDVAGAEAFF.

The chain combines TRBV10-3 with TRBJ2-7, with D maybe TRBD1 (6 bases). Germline V gene lookup returns CDR1 ENHRY and CDR2 SYGVKD. The CDR3 loop spans 13 amino acids. With 6 bases removed from V and 5 bases from J, the gap between germline ends came to 14 bases. The CDR3 protein is CAIRGGQSDEQYF. In DNA, the CDR3 is TGTGCCATCAGAGGCGGACAGTCCGACGAGCAGTACTTC.

This clone was counted a single time. The chain recombines TRBV27 with TRBJ2-7; maybe TRBD1 (5 bases). CDR1 is MNHEY and CDR2 is SMNVEV in the germline V gene (reference sequence). V was trimmed by 7 bases and J by 2 bases, leaving 12 bases between them. The CDR3 sequence is 13 residues long. CDR3 protein: CASKFGAPYEQYF. CDR3 bases: TGTGCCAGCAAATTTGGGGCCCCCTACGAGCAGTACTTC.

The genes are TRBV6-6 and TRBJ1-2, with TRBD1 matching 8 bases. Germline CDR1 is MNHNY and CDR2 is SVGAGI (reference sequence). J gave up 0 bases and V 7 bases, and 7 bases lay outside the gene matches. This CDR3 spans 15 amino acids. The CDR3 bases are TGTGCCAGCACTACCACAGGGGGAGCTAACTATGGCTACACCTTC. Protein product: CASTTTGGANYGYTF.

With respect to this clone: A junction boundary mismatches the germline segment, possibly from a read error. The V gene is TRBV7-9, the J gene TRBJ1-4; a weak D match, TRBD1 (6 bases). The CDR3 has 18 amino acids. Per the germline V gene, CDR1 is SEHNR and CDR2 is FQNEAQ (reference sequence). As DNA, the CDR3 is TGTTCCAGCACCAACGATATGGGAGGGACAAGGACTAATGAAAAACTGTTTTTT. Amino acid sequence: CSSTNDMGGTRTNEKLFF.

This clone was seen only a few times. The chain employs TRBV6-6 and TRBJ1-1; D perhaps matches TRBD1 (5 bases). The CDR3 has 14 amino acids. CDR1 and CDR2 from the germline V gene are MNHNY and SVGAGI (reference sequence). Trimming removed 4 bases from V and 3 bases from J, with 12 bases in between. For the CDR3, the DNA is TGTGCCAGCAGTTCCCAGGGTTACGACACTGAAGCTTTCTTT. Translation: CASSSQGYDTEAFF.

The chain employs TRBV30 and TRBJ2-3; TRBD2 might be the D (5 bases). Germline assignment: CDR1 GTSNPN and CDR2 SVGIG (reference sequence). Trimming shortened V by 4 bases and J by 0 bases, and 11 bases separated the two germline ends. This CDR3 has 14 amino acids. CDR3 sequence: CAWTRSGSTDTQYF. The DNA of the CDR3 is TGTGCCTGGACGAGGAGCGGAAGCACAGATACGCAGTATTTT.

The chain employs TRBV4-1 and TRBJ1-1; 7 bases agree with TRBD1. This CDR3 is 16 amino acids long. V lost 3 bases to trimming and J lost 0 bases; unmatched junction nucleotides: 7. The V gene's germline CDR1 is MGHRA and CDR2 YSYEKL. Here the CDR3 reads CASSQGTASLNTEAFF. The CDR3 nucleotides are TGCGCCAGCAGCCAGGGGACAGCCTCATTGAACACTGAAGCTTTCTTT.

The chain links TRBV5-4 to TRBJ1-2, with a possible D match to TRBD1 (5 bases). CDR3 length equals 15 residues. Trimming shortened V by 1 base and J by 5 bases, and 15 bases separated the two germline ends. Per the germline V gene, CDR1 is SGHNT and CDR2 is YYREEE (reference sequence). The CDR3 coding sequence is TGTGCCAGCAGCTTGCTTCAGGGTCTTTCGTATGGCTACACCTTC. It yields the protein CASSLLQGLSYGYTF.

The rearrangement joins TRBV2 to TRBJ2-5, with D possibly matching TRBD2 (6 bases). The V end lost 6 bases, the J end lost 1 base, and 9 bases lay between the germline ends. Germline V CDR1 and CDR2: SNHLY, FYNNEI. This CDR3 is 13 amino acids long. Here the CDR3 reads CASSPGLQETQYF. The CDR3, as DNA: TGTGCCAGCAGCCCGGGACTCCAAGAGACCCAGTACTTC.